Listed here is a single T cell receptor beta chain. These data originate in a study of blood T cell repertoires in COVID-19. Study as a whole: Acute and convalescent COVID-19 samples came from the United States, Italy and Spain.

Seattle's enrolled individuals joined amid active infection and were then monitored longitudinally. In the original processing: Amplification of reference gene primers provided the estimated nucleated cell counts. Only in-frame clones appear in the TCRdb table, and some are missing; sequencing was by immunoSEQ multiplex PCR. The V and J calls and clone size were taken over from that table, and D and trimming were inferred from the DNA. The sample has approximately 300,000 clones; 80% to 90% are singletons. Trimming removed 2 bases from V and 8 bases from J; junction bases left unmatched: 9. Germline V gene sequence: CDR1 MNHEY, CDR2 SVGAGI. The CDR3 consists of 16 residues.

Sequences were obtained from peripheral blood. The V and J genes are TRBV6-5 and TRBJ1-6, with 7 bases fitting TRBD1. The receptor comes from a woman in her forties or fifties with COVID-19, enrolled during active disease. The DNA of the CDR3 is TGTGCCAGCAGTTACCACACCGACAGGGCACATTCACCCCTCCACTTT. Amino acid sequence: CASSYHTDRAHSPLHF.